This T cell receptor beta chain was recovered during a study of OX40 agonist ivuxolimab in advanced cancers. Concerning the study at large: The costimulatory receptor OX40 (CD134) was targeted by ivuxolimab, a fully human IgG2 agonistic monoclonal antibody. Intravenous ivuxolimab was administered to patients every 2 weeks at six dose levels: 0.01, 0.1, 0.3, 1.5, 3 and 10 mg/kg. Of the roughly 51 patients in dose escalation, about 19 had hepatocellular carcinoma, approximately 15 had melanoma, 9 had renal cell carcinoma and 9 had head and neck cancer. The dose-escalation cohort was 82.7% male with a mean age of roughly 60 years, ranging from about 23 to 85. Prior anti-PD-1, anti-PD-L1 or anti-CTLA-4 therapy was permitted, and less than 45% of dose-escalation patients had received checkpoint inhibitors. Partial responses occurred in three dose-escalation patients, of whom one had hepatocellular carcinoma and two had cutaneous melanoma. Peripheral TCRbeta sequencing was intended to test whether TCR sequence diversity was altered and clonal T-cell expansion was caused by ivuxolimab. The paper reports the monotherapy dose-escalation portion (N of about 54 patients) of the phase I ivuxolimab trial. Results and caveats for the whole study, not just this receptor: The antigen specificity of the clonally expanded peripheral T cells was not determined. At doses of 0.1 to 3.0 mg/kg, clonal expansion of both CD4+ and CD8+ T cells in blood was seen between baseline and week 6. After ivuxolimab, more expanded clones were found on average in CD8+ T cells than in CD4+ T cells. In the 0.1-3.0 mg/kg groups, partial responders were among the patients with the lowest normalized peripheral clonal expansion, particularly in CD8+ T cells. Low levels of normalized T-cell clonal expansion were also seen in some patients who did not respond.

As for this clone: Its antigen is not yet known. No much larger clonotype is one base removed from it; base qualities were not supplied.

To sequence the TCRbeta CDR3 region, genomic DNA was isolated from the sorted cells. The immunoSEQ Assay was used to sequence the TCRbeta CDR3 regions. The table was pulled from immuneACCESS by TCRdb, which kept in-frame rearrangements only. Such tables lose some clones; where checked, under half of the loss comes from unresolved V genes, and the rest has no known cause. The sample records some 75,000 clones, 65% to 90% of which are singletons. 3.1% of the sample lies in the top ten. The trial excluded patients who had a history of autoimmune disease or were on systemic immunosuppression. Peripheral blood for TCR sequencing was collected from all dose cohorts at baseline, on cycle 4 day 1, and on cycle 7 day 1. The samples were drawn from a first-in-human, open-label, multicenter phase I dose-escalation trial of ivuxolimab. The trial enrolled adults with locally advanced or metastatic head and neck squamous cell, hepatocellular, melanoma or renal cell carcinoma. CD4+ and CD8+ T cells were sorted separately from peripheral blood before TCR sequencing.

V and J are trimmed by 2 bases and 9 bases, and the gene matches miss 8 bases of the junction. Its CDR3 holds 15 amino acids, cysteine through phenylalanine. Only the CDR3 part of the read is kept: 45 bases, read in frame from the first base. CDR1 and CDR2 were assigned from the germline V gene (reference sequence) as LNHDA and SQIVND. The material sequenced was CD4+ or CD8+ T cells sorted from blood, taken in a trial of the OX40 agonist ivuxolimab. The receptor was derived from an adult with an advanced solid tumor such as melanoma, head and neck, liver or kidney cancer. The chain links TRBV19 with TRBJ2-7; 12 bases in the junction line up with TRBD1. At the DNA level, the sequence is TGTGCCAGTAGTATAAATTGGGGGACAGGGGGCGTGCAGTACTTC. The resulting protein is CASSINWGTGGVQYF.